Each of the 6 T cell receptor beta chains below was sequenced from the same sample in a study of response to subunit inactivated influenza vaccine. From the RT-PCR reads, TCRdb called clonotypes with MiXCR, one entry per CDR3 protein. Of 500,000 to 550,000 distinct CDR3 sequences listed, 6.5% to 8% were seen once; the top ten hold about 12%. Sequences were derived from PBMCs from blood, sampled roughly 24 months after vaccination. The origin of the receptors is a man between 50 and 75 years old who received an inactivated influenza vaccine.

The chain is built from TRBV9 and TRBJ2-1; D gene ambiguous. The CDR3 is 16 residues long. Germline V gene sequence: CDR1 SGDLS, CDR2 YYNGEE. V lost 0 bases to trimming and J lost 8 bases, with 18 bases between them. The CDR3 nucleotides are TGTGCCAGCAGCGTAGGGCAGGCGTCCCTTAGGCATGAGCAGTTCTTC. Protein: CASSVGQASLRHEQFF.

This clonotype was seen a handful of times. The chain has TRBV14 and TRBJ2-1, with 8 bases lining up with TRBD2. Trimming at V came to 4 bases and at J to 7 bases, leaving 9 bases not matched to a gene. This CDR3 has 15 amino acids. From germline, CDR1 is SGHDN and CDR2 FVKESK. The CDR3 sequence: CASSPVAGLLNEQFF. Written as DNA, the CDR3 is TGTGCCAGCAGCCCCGTAGCGGGGCTACTAAATGAGCAGTTCTTC. Supplemented by reference TRBV14 and TRBJ2-1, the full variable domain reads EAGVTQFPSHSVIEKGQTVTLRCDPISGHDNLYWYRRVMGKEIKFLLHFVKESKQDESGMPNNRFLAERTGGTYSTLKVQPAELEDSGVYFCASSPVAGLLNEQFFGPGTRLTVL.

This chain connects TRBV12-3 or TRBV12-4 to TRBJ2-1; no definite D call. Trimming stripped 1 base from V and 0 bases from J, with 10 bases between. The CDR3 length is 16 residues. CDR3 in DNA: TGTGCCAGCAGTTTAGATGGCGTGACCTCCTACAATGAGCAGTTCTTC. This gives the protein CASSLDGVTSYNEQFF.

The chain joins TRBV29-1 to TRBJ1-3; D gene ambiguous. The CDR3 has 14 amino acids. Per germline, CDR1 SQVTM and CDR2 ANQGSEA. The ends were cut back, 4 bases at V and 0 bases at J, with 10 bases in the middle. The chain's CDR3 is CSVGDLRSGNTIYF. The CDR3 DNA reads as TGCAGCGTTGGTGATTTACGCTCTGGAAACACCATATATTTT.

The V and J genes are TRBV9 and TRBJ2-1; tentatively, D is TRBD1 or TRBD2 (5 bases each). V was clipped by 3 bases and J by 6 bases, with 7 bases between them. The CDR3 extends over 12 amino acids. Per the germline V gene, CDR1 is SGDLS and CDR2 is YYNGEE. Written as DNA, the CDR3 is TGTGCCAGCAGCGCGGGGCCCAATGAGCAGTTCTTC. Protein sequence: CASSAGPNEQFF.

CDR3 bases: TGTGCCACCAGCACCCGACAGGGATATTACAATGAGCAGTTCTTC. Translation: CATSTRQGYYNEQFF. The chain uses TRBV15 and TRBJ2-1; 7 bases fit TRBD1. After removal of 4 bases from V and 4 bases from J, the junction contained 7 bases not matched to a gene. CDR1 and CDR2 (germline): LNHNV, YYDKDF (reference sequence). The CDR3 is 15 amino acids. Full variable domain (missing parts from reference TRBV15 and TRBJ2-1): DAMVIQNPRYQVTQFGKPVTLSCSQTLNHNVMYWYQQKSSQAPKLLFHYYDKDFNNEADTPDNFQSRRPNTSFCFLDIRSPGLGDTAMYLCATSTRQGYYNEQFFGPGTRLTVL.